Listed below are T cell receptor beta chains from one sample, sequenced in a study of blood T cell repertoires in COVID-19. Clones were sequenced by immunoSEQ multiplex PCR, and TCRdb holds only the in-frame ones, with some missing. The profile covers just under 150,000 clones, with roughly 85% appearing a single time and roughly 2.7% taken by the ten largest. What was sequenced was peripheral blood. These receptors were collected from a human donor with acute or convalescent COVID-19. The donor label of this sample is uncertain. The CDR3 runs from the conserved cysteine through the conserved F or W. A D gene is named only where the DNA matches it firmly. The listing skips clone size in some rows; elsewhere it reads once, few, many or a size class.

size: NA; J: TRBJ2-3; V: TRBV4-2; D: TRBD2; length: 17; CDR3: CASSPMTSGANTDTQYF; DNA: TGTGCCAGCAGCCCCATGACTAGCGGGGCCAACACAGATACGCAGTATTTT
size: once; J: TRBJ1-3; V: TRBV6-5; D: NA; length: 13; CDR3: CASVRGGGNTIYF; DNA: TGTGCCAGCGTGCGGGGGGGTGGAAACACCATATATTTT
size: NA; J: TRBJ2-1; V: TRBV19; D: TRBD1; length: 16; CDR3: CASARSGTGPNNEQFF; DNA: TGTGCCAGTGCCAGATCGGGGACAGGGCCTAACAATGAGCAGTTCTTC
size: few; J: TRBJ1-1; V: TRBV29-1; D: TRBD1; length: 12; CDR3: CSVGQGNTEAFF; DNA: TGCAGCGTCGGACAGGGGAACACTGAAGCTTTCTTT
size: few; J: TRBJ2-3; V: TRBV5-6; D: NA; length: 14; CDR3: CASSLLISTDTQYF; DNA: TGTGCCAGCAGCTTGCTTATTAGCACAGATACGCAGTATTTT
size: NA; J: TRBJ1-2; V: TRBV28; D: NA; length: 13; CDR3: CASTEGGFDGYTF; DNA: TGTGCCAGCACCGAAGGGGGATTCGATGGCTACACCTTC
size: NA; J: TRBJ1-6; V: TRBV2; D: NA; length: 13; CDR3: CAIKTVGDSPLHF; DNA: TGTGCCATCAAGACAGTTGGGGATTCACCCCTCCACTTT
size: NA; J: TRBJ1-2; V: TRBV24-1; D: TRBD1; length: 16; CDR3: CATSSRQGGLGYGYTF; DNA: TGTGCCACCAGTAGTCGACAGGGAGGCCTCGGCTATGGCTACACCTTC
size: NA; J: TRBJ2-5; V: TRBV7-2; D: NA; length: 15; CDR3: CASSLGVKREETQYF; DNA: TGTGCCAGCAGCTTAGGAGTGAAGCGAGAAGAGACCCAGTACTTC
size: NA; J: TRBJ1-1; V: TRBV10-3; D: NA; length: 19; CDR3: CAISDGGGGRDVRNTEAFF; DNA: TGTGCCATCAGTGATGGAGGGGGGGGCAGAGATGTGAGGAACACTGAAGCTTTCTTT
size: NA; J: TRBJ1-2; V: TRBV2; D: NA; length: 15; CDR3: CASSVGPGGNYGYTF; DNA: TGTGCCAGCAGTGTTGGGCCCGGGGGTAACTATGGCTACACCTTC
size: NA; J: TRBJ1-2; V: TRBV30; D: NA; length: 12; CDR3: CAWNTANYGYTF; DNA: TGTGCCTGGAATACAGCTAACTATGGCTACACCTTC
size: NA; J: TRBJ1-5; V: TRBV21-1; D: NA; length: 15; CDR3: CASSTGRVSNQPQHF; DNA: TGTGCCAGCAGCACTGGCAGGGTTAGCAATCAGCCCCAGCATTTT
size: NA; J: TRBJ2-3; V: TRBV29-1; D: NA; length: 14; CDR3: CSVDGVGVTDTQYF; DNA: TGCAGCGTTGATGGGGTGGGAGTCACAGATACGCAGTATTTT
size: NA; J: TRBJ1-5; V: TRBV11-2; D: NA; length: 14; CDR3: CASSARTGNQPQHF; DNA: TGTGCCAGCAGCGCAAGGACAGGCAATCAGCCCCAGCATTTT
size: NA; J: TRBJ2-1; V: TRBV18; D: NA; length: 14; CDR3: CASSPRQDSNEQFF; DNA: TGTGCCAGCTCACCACGACAGGATAGCAATGAGCAGTTCTTC
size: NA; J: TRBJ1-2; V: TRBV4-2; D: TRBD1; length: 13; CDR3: CASSQTGGYGYTF; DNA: TGTGCCAGCAGCCAGACAGGGGGCTATGGCTACACCTTC
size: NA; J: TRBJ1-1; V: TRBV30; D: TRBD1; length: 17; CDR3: CAWSGTGLSRLNTEAFF; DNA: TGTGCCTGGAGTGGGACAGGCCTTTCGCGGTTGAACACTGAAGCTTTCTTT
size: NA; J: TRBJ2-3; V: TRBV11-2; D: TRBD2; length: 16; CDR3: CASSPSSSGSWDTQYF; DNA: TGTGCCAGCAGCCCATCGTCTAGCGGGAGTTGGGATACGCAGTATTTT
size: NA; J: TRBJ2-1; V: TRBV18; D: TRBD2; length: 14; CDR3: CASSRPSGVNEQFF; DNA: TGTGCCAGCTCACGACCTAGCGGGGTGAATGAGCAGTTCTTC
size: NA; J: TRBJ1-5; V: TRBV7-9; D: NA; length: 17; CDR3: CASSPGRPTVLNQPQHF; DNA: TGTGCCAGCAGCCCCGGCCGTCCCACAGTATTAAATCAGCCCCAGCATTTT
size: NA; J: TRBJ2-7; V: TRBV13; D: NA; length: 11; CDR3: CASSLDEEQYF; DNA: TGTGCCAGCAGCTTAGACGAGGAGCAGTACTTC
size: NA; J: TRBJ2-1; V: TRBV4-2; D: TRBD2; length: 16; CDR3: CASSRAGAVSYNEQFF; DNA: TGTGCCAGCAGCCGAGCGGGGGCCGTATCCTACAATGAGCAGTTCTTC
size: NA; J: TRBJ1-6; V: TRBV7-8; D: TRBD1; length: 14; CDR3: CASSRDRGRSPLHF; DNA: TGTGCCAGCAGCCGGGACAGGGGACGGTCACCCCTCCACTTT
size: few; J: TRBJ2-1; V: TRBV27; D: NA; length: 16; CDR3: CASSILQGSLHNEQFF; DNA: TGTGCCAGCAGTATCCTCCAGGGTAGTCTCCACAATGAGCAGTTCTTC
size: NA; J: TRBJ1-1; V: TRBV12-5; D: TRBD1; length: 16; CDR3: CASGLGQGLGNTEAFF; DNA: TGTGCTAGTGGTTTGGGACAGGGCTTGGGGAACACTGAAGCTTTCTTT
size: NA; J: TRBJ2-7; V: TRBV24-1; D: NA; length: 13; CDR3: CATSPEHDYEQYF; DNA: TGTGCCACCAGTCCGGAGCACGACTACGAGCAGTACTTC
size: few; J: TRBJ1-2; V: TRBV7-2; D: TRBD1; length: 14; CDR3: CASSHRTGLGGYTF; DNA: TGTGCCAGCAGCCATAGGACAGGGTTAGGTGGCTACACCTTC
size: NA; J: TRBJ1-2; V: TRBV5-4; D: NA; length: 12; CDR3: CASSSTSYGYTF; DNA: TGTGCCAGCAGCTCCACTAGCTATGGCTACACCTTC
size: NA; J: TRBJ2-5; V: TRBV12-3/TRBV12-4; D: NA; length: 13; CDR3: CASSFGGGETQYF; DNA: TGTGCCAGCAGTTTCGGTGGTGGAGAGACCCAGTACTTC
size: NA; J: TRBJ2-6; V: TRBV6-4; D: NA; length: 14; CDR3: CASSREPGANVLTF; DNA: TGTGCCAGCAGTCGGGAACCTGGGGCCAACGTCCTGACTTTC
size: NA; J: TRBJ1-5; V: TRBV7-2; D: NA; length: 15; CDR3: CASSLDGVSNQPQHF; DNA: TGTGCCAGCAGCTTAGACGGGGTTAGCAATCAGCCCCAGCATTTT
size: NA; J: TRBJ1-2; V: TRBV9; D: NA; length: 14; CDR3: CASSVVPGEDGYTF; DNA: TGTGCCAGCAGCGTAGTTCCGGGGGAGGATGGCTACACCTTC
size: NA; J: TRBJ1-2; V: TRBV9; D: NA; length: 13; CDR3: CASSVVTGYGYTF; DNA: TGTGCCAGCAGCGTAGTAACCGGGTATGGCTACACCTTC
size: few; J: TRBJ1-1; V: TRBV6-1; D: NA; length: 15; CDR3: CASSEGWSGNTEAFF; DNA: TGTGCCAGCAGTGAAGGGTGGTCAGGGAACACTGAAGCTTTCTTT
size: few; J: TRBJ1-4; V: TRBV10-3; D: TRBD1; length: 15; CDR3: CAISESTGGNEKLFF; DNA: TGTGCCATCAGTGAGTCAACAGGGGGAAATGAAAAACTGTTTTTT
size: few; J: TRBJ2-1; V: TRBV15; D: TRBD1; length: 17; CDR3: CATSRDADRRLYNEQFF; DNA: TGTGCCACCAGCAGAGACGCGGACAGGCGGCTCTACAATGAGCAGTTCTTC
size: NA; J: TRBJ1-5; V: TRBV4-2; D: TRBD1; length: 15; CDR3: CASSQLTGQHQPQHF; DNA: TGTGCCAGCAGCCAACTGACAGGGCAGCATCAGCCCCAGCATTTT
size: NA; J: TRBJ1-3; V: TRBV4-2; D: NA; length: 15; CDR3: CASSQDAQGKDTIYF; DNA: TGTGCCAGCAGCCAAGATGCCCAGGGTAAAGACACCATATATTTT
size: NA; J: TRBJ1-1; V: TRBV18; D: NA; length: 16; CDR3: CASSPPNNGGHTEAFF; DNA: TGTGCCAGCTCACCACCGAACAATGGAGGGCACACTGAAGCTTTCTTT
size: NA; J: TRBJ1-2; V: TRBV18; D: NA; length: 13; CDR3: CASSPEQAVGYTF; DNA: TGTGCCAGCTCACCAGAGCAGGCAGTTGGCTACACCTTC